This T cell receptor (beta chain) was sequenced in a study of blood T cells in healthy people across ages. This clonotype was found a few times. In terms of origin and age, donors were healthy Caucasian individuals from Russia aged roughly 6 to 100. Per-sample PBMC isolation yielded at least 6.5 million cells. A sample-barcoded 5' primer and a J-beta primer mix were used in a second PCR of roughly 6 to 11 cycles. TCRdb independently ran MiXCR on the 5' RACE reads; one entry per CDR3 protein. Of around 1,600,000 distinct CDR3 sequences listed, approximately 39% are singletons. V was pared by 6 bases and J by 2 bases, with 10 bases of the junction left unmatched. Germline loops: CDR1 SEHNR, CDR2 FQNEAQ (reference sequence). This CDR3 region has 16 residues.

The sample taken for sequencing was blood. The chain uses TRBV7-9 and TRBJ2-5, with 9 bases lining up with TRBD1. This TCR was sampled from a woman aged 18 to 35 in good health. CDR3 amino acids: CASRKRQGGRQETQYF. In nucleotides, the CDR3 is TGTGCCAGCAGGAAAAGACAGGGGGGTAGGCAAGAGACCCAGTACTTC.